Shown below are 8 T cell receptor beta chains from a single sample sequenced in a study of control samples from healthy donors and cancer patients. Data came from immunoSEQ multiplex PCR; TCRdb stores just in-frame clones and leaves some out. The table records under 450,000 clones, about 93% of them present only once. The specimen sequenced was PBMCs. These receptors were collected from a man in his forties or fifties with head and neck cancer.

V and J are TRBV5-1 and TRBJ2-7; D gene unclear. V dropped 5 bases and J dropped 4 bases, with 19 bases sitting between them. The CDR3 spans 15 residues. Per the germline V gene, CDR1 is SGHRS and CDR2 is YFSETQ. The chain's CDR3 is CASSSLGYPAYEQYF. The CDR3 DNA sequence: TGCGCCAGCAGTTCCCTGGGATATCCAGCGTACGAGCAGTACTTC.

The genes are TRBV2 and TRBJ2-6; D ambiguous. This CDR3 region has 14 residues. The germline V gene encodes CDR1 SNHLY and CDR2 FYNNEI. The ends were cut back, 6 bases at V and 0 bases at J, with 6 bases in the middle. CDR3 protein: CASRTISGANVLTF. CDR3 coding DNA: TGTGCCAGCAGGACGATCTCTGGGGCCAACGTCCTGACTTTC.

The chain links TRBV4-1 to TRBJ1-2; D gene unclear. With 0 bases removed from V and 2 bases from J, the gap between germline ends came to 1 base. Germline V gives CDR1 MGHRA, CDR2 YSYEKL. The CDR3 spans 12 residues. The CDR3 DNA reads as TGCGCCAGCAGCCAAGAGAACTATGGCTACACCTTC. It yields the protein CASSQENYGYTF.

The gene calls are TRBV10-3 and TRBJ1-3, with a possible D match to TRBD1 (6 bases). CDR3 length: 19 residues. V was cut by 0 bases and J by 5 bases, with 23 bases left in between. The germline V gene has CDR1 ENHRY and CDR2 SYGVKD. CDR3 amino acids: CAISESKLSVSDRRNTIYF. CDR3 DNA: TGTGCCATCAGTGAGTCCAAGCTAAGCGTCTCGGACAGAAGAAACACCATATATTTT.

This clone was seen once. This chain joins TRBV5-1 and TRBJ2-3; D call uncertain. Germline V lookup: CDR1 SGHRS, CDR2 YFSETQ. Trimming pared 0 bases from V and 7 bases from J, leaving 15 bases between. The CDR3 has 15 amino acids. The CDR3 DNA is TGCGCCAGCAGCTTGGGGTCTGGGCTAGGCAATACGCAGTATTTT. The encoded protein is CASSLGSGLGNTQYF.

V gene TRBV5-4 combines with J gene TRBJ2-7, with TRBD1 matching over 10 bases. With V trimmed by 4 bases and J by 5 bases, 6 bases remained unmatched. This CDR3 has 14 amino acids. Germline V gene lookup returns CDR1 SGHNT and CDR2 YYREEE (reference sequence). CDR3 loop: CASSPRDRGDEQYF. CDR3 nucleotides: TGTGCCAGCAGCCCCCGGGACAGGGGTGACGAGCAGTACTTC.

This rearrangement joins TRBV3-1 (or the pseudogene TRBV3-2) to TRBJ2-5; D remains ambiguous. This CDR3 has 15 residues. The V end lost 6 bases, the J end lost 5 bases, and 19 bases lay between the germline ends. From germline, CDR1 is LGHDT and CDR2 YNNKEL (reference sequence). The CDR3 spells CASSPTGPGSETQYF. CDR3 nucleotide sequence: TGTGCCAGCAGTCCCACGGGTCCCGGGTCGGAGACCCAGTACTTC.

J is TRBJ2-1 and V is TRBV4-1; 10 nucleotides align to TRBD2. Germline CDR1 is MGHRA and CDR2 is YSYEKL. Germline trimming cut 0 bases from V and 7 bases from J; bases unmatched to any gene: 21. CDR3 length: 21 amino acids. CDR3 coding DNA: TGCGCCAGCAGCCAAGATTATGCTAGCGGGAGAATCTTTAAATTGAGTAATGAGCAGTTCTTC. Translated, it gives CASSQDYASGRIFKLSNEQFF.